The clone carrying this TCR beta chain has a handful of counts. No antigen is known for it. The sample comes from a study of cytotoxic CD8 clonotypes in ibrutinib-treated CLL. The study, taken as a whole, reports: Sampling times, which were not matched between the groups, differed between sustained-remission patients and progressing patients.

Trimming stripped 1 base from V and 2 bases from J, with 9 bases between. The CDR3 has 15 residues. In germline, CDR1 is SGHTA, CDR2 FQGNSA. Repertoires were generated with immunoSEQ multiplex PCR, while TCRdb's copy carries only in-frame clones and drops some. The table includes some 300,000 clones, about 80% detected once. The rearrangement joins TRBV7-2 to TRBJ1-5; D is undetermined. This sequence was found in a human donor with chronic lymphocytic leukemia. Sequenced here: PBMCs, sampled before ibrutinib treatment. The CDR3 DNA reads TGTGCCAGCAGCTTAGAGGTGTGGGGCAATCAGCCCCAGCATTTT. Residues: CASSLEVWGNQPQHF.